The sequence of this TCR beta chain was determined in a study of blood T cells in healthy people across ages. A second 7 to 11 cycle PCR used barcoded and J-beta primers. Each CDR3 protein gets one entry after TCRdb re-called the 5' RACE reads with MiXCR. The sample records some 760,000 distinct CDR3 sequences, roughly 25% being singletons. Per the germline V gene, CDR1 is DFQATT and CDR2 is SNEGSKA (reference sequence). V lost 5 bases to trimming and J lost 0 bases, with 19 bases between them. The CDR3 length is 17 residues. Per-sample yields of isolated PBMCs were at least 6 million. This clonotype was found a few times. Its antigen is as yet unknown. Study outcomes and limitations: Among T cells, TCR beta diversity per million cells dropped roughly linearly as age rose.

The same specimen was also included in a second study, on T cells of mothers and their children.

Sequenced material: blood. The clonotype was recovered from a boy aged 10-17 years in good health. This chain connects TRBV20-1 to TRBJ1-4; D is undetermined. The DNA for the CDR3 is TGCAGTGCTCCCCCGAGGACCGGACCTTCAACTAATGAAAAACTGTTTTTT. This translates into CSAPPRTGPSTNEKLFF.